Listed below are T cell receptor beta chains from one sample, sequenced in a study of cytomegalovirus exposure and HLA in healthy donors. Sequenced by immunoSEQ multiplex PCR; TCRdb stores in-frame clones only, minus some. The top ten hold about 1.5% of the sample, which has about 120,000 clones, around 73% seen once. The sequencing input was PBMCs. All receptors derive from a female donor in good health and CMV-seronegative. CDR3s leave out the opening cysteine and the closing phenylalanine or tryptophan. Clone size is stated in some rows and not others, as once, few, many or a class when expanded.

>TRBV28|-
ASRGFGATNEKLF
>TRBV27|-
ASSFGRDRGEQF
>TRBV7-2|-
ASSFRGYQETQY
>TRBV7-3|-
ASSFSGNTGELF
>TRBV5-5|-
ASSFASGVFSNQPQH
>TRBV6-5|-
ASSFPGQKAF
>TRBV7-8|once
ASSLSFAGGPGEQY
>TRBV5-1|-
ASSLEAGGLYEQY
>TRBV28|-
ASSGGYEQY
>TRBV9|few
ASSVGLAGGELF
>TRBV5-6|-
ASSLYRGLYNEQF
>TRBV18|-
ASSPTTGDTQY
>TRBV19|once
ASSPGQGRIQY
>TRBV4-3|once
ASSHGYSGRSYEQY
>TRBV7-2|-
ASRGQAFEAF
>TRBV5-6|-
ASSPPRGQGNNEQF
>TRBV7-9|-
ASSPPSGRALY
>TRBV15|-
ATSSANTGELF
>TRBV5-1|-
ASSLGGGTGANVLT
>TRBV28|-
ASIRQDITGELF
>TRBV6-6|-
ASSPGDRVLN
>TRBV10-1|few
ASSSTGRPNGYT
>TRBV19|-
ASSTEGTGVYEQY
>TRBV15|-
ATSRAGQGGEYEQY
>TRBV7-3|-
ASSLQAGGNNEQF
>TRBV6-1|-
ASSGGQGDNSPLH
>TRBV5-6|-
ASSLGLAGAKNIQY
>TRBV5-1|-
ASSLGQGTDLAYEQY
>TRBV9|-
ASSVGGQGYEQY
>TRBV9|-
ASSVGGKGSYEQY
>TRBV18|-
ASSLDSGNTGELF
>TRBV27|-
ASSSGAGGTYEQY
>TRBV6-5|-
ASSQDRGTEAF
>TRBV7-2|-
ASSLVAGVGTGELF
>TRBV4-3|-
ASSHQLTGADNSPLH
>TRBV5-1|-
ASRLRDYTDTQY
>TRBV7-8|-
ASSPTASNQPQH
>TRBV27|-
ASRLIAGAQQPQH
>TRBV9|-
ASSDSGRANEQY
>TRBV25-1|-
ATLDRNYGYT
>TRBV28|-
ASSLIQVQYEQY